These T cell receptor beta chains were read from a single sample in a study of technical replicates of blood from a handful of donors. TCRdb's copy holds only in-frame clones and misses some; the assay was immunoSEQ multiplex PCR. Among 45,000 to 50,000 clones listed, approximately 90% were seen once. The sequenced sample consisted of PBMCs. Receptor source: a human donor in good health. Some clones in this sample may be carry-over from other donors' samples. The CDR3 runs from the conserved cysteine through the conserved F or W. The D gene is left open where the match is weak. Only some rows state a clone size, as once, few, many or a class for expanded clones.

cdr3_aa	cdr3_nt	clone_size	v_call	d_call	cdr3_length	j_call
CASSLEQGLGTQYF	TGCGCCAGCAGCTTGGAACAAGGACTGGGTACGCAGTATTTT	NA	TRBV5-1	NA	14	TRBJ2-3
CASSYFRDYEQYF	TGTGCCAGCAGTTACTTCAGGGACTACGAGCAGTACTTC	NA	TRBV6-6	NA	13	TRBJ2-7
CAISEQGENGYTF	TGTGCCATCAGTGAACAGGGGGAGAATGGCTACACCTTC	NA	TRBV10-3	TRBD1	13	TRBJ1-2
CASSSPSTGGSYEQYF	TGTGCCAGTAGTTCACCTTCGACAGGAGGCTCCTACGAGCAGTACTTC	NA	TRBV19	NA	16	TRBJ2-7
CACDTGVGTDTQYF	TGTGCCTGTGACACAGGGGTCGGCACAGATACGCAGTATTTT	NA	TRBV30	TRBD1	14	TRBJ2-3
CATSSDRQGDQPQHF	TGTGCCACCAGCAGTGACCGACAGGGCGATCAGCCCCAGCATTTT	NA	TRBV15	TRBD1	15	TRBJ1-5
CASSQQEGLVAYEQYF	TGCGCCAGCAGCCAGCAGGAGGGCCTGGTGGCCTACGAGCAGTACTTC	NA	TRBV4-1	NA	16	TRBJ2-7
CASSIAGGYGYTF	TGTGCCAGCAGCATAGCAGGGGGCTATGGCTACACCTTC	NA	TRBV7-6	TRBD1	13	TRBJ1-2
CAWSRSPSGNSYEQYF	TGTGCCTGGAGCCGCAGCCCTAGCGGGAACTCCTACGAGCAGTACTTC	once	TRBV30	TRBD2	16	TRBJ2-7
CAGGRGGPYNEQFF	TGTGCCGGTGGGCGGGGGGGCCCCTACAATGAGCAGTTCTTC	NA	TRBV6-1	TRBD2	14	TRBJ2-1
CASSPVGEVYEQYF	TGCGCCAGCAGCCCAGTCGGGGAGGTCTACGAGCAGTACTTC	NA	TRBV5-1	NA	14	TRBJ2-7
CASSAGLYTDTQYF	TGTGCCAGCAGTGCCGGTTTATACACAGATACGCAGTATTTT	NA	TRBV2	NA	14	TRBJ2-3
CASSPGNYEQYF	TGTGCCAGCAGCCCCGGGAACTACGAGCAGTACTTC	NA	TRBV7-2	NA	12	TRBJ2-7
CASSPGLKNTEAFF	TGCGCCAGTTCCCCCGGACTGAAGAACACTGAAGCTTTCTTT	NA	TRBV4-3	NA	14	TRBJ1-1
CASSVTPGQTTDGYTF	TGTGCCAGTAGTGTCACCCCGGGACAGACTACAGATGGCTACACCTTC	NA	TRBV19	TRBD1	16	TRBJ1-2
CASSPQGPQTFYEQYF	TGTGCCAGCTCACCCCAGGGCCCCCAAACCTTCTACGAGCAGTACTTC	NA	TRBV18	NA	16	TRBJ2-7
CASRPLAEQETQYF	TGTGCCAGCAGGCCCCTAGCAGAACAAGAGACCCAGTACTTC	once	TRBV5-4	NA	14	TRBJ2-5
CASSQEGGSYEQYF	TGCGCCAGCAGCCAAGAGGGGGGTTCCTACGAGCAGTACTTC	NA	TRBV4-3	NA	14	TRBJ2-7
CSAYRGYEQYF	TGCAGTGCATACAGGGGCTACGAGCAGTACTTC	NA	TRBV20-1	TRBD1	11	TRBJ2-7